This T cell receptor (beta chain) appears in the sequencing data of a study of Graves' ophthalmopathy and Graves' hyperthyroidism. Study results and caveats: Progression of ophthalmopathy was predicted by the model with roughly 65% sensitivity and around 72% specificity. Separation of ophthalmopathy from stable hyperthyroidism was achieved by a 13-signature model, at about 90% sensitivity and under 82% specificity.

The study amplified TCR beta CDR3 regions using RNA transcripts. HTBI primers were employed in first-round RT-PCR, then a second-round multiplex PCR followed. MiXCR, applied by TCRdb to the multiplex PCR reads, yields one record per CDR3 protein. The table records approximately 160,000 distinct CDR3 sequences, under 45% of them present only once. Reliance was placed on clinical symptoms, serum thyroxine, TRAb, thyroid ultrasound and orbital computed tomography for diagnosis. A few counts support this clonotype. What it recognizes is unknown. Trimming took off 4 bases at V and 10 bases at J, with 8 bases between the two ends. Per the germline V gene, CDR1 is MNHEY and CDR2 is SVGAGI. This CDR3 spans 11 amino acids.

This rearrangement joins TRBV6-5 to TRBJ2-1; D uncertain. Sequencing was done on a sample of peripheral blood. This clonotype was obtained from a man between 25 and 39 years old with Graves' ophthalmopathy. Here the CDR3 reads CASSSRNEQFF. The CDR3 DNA reads TGTGCCAGCAGTTCGAGGAACGAGCAGTTCTTC.